This TCR beta chain is drawn from a study of OX40 agonist ivuxolimab in advanced cancers. Study summary: Dose-escalation subjects each had hepatocellular carcinoma, melanoma, renal cell or head and neck cancer. Subjects had a mean age of approximately 60 years, with a range of roughly 20 to 79; 82.7% were male.

Trimming cost V 5 bases and J 1 base; bases outside gene matches: 6. The CDR3 consists of 17 residues. Germline CDR1 reads SQVTM; CDR2 reads ANQGSEA. Sequencing used immunoSEQ multiplex PCR; TCRdb keeps in-frame clones, though not all of them. The sample has 50,000 to 65,000 clones, approximately 92% seen once. The TCR comes from an adult with an advanced solid tumor such as melanoma, head and neck, liver or kidney cancer. Material: CD4+ or CD8+ T cells sorted from blood, obtained in a trial of the OX40 agonist ivuxolimab. J is TRBJ2-6 and V is TRBV29-1; 12 bases align to TRBD1. The CDR3 protein is CSVSGTGGSSGANVLTF. The DNA for the CDR3 is TGCAGCGTTTCCGGGACAGGGGGCTCTTCTGGGGCCAACGTCCTGACTTTC.